What follows are 24 T cell receptor beta chains derived from one specimen sequenced in a study of blood T cell repertoires in COVID-19. Some clones are missing from TCRdb's copy, which holds only in-frame ones; the method was immunoSEQ multiplex PCR. The sample has about 290,000 clones, roughly 89% seen once. The sample was peripheral blood. The receptors here all came from a man aged 35 to 55 with acute or convalescent COVID-19.

This rearrangement joins TRBV13 to TRBJ2-1, with D possibly TRBD2 on 5 matching bases. Germline lookup yields CDR1 PRHDT and CDR2 FYEKMQ (reference sequence). Trimming took 7 bases from V and 6 from J, leaving 19 bases between them. The CDR3 contains 15 residues. CDR3 bases: TGTGCCAGCACTCCCGTGAACGGACTTCCCAATGAGCAGTTCTTC. It is translated as CASTPVNGLPNEQFF.

V and J are TRBV6-4 and TRBJ1-1, with D perhaps TRBD1 (5 bases). The germline gives CDR1 MRHNA, CDR2 SNTAGT. CDR3 length: 13 amino acids. Trimming removed 3 bases at V and 7 bases at J, with 12 bases between. The CDR3 protein is CASSEGAGYEAFF. DNA for the CDR3: TGTGCCAGCAGTGAAGGGGCAGGGTATGAAGCTTTCTTT.

The DNA for the CDR3 is TGTGCCAGCAGCTCCAGGACAGGGAGGGCGTCCTACGAGCAGTACTTC. It translates to CASSSRTGRASYEQYF. This rearrangement joins TRBV5-6 to TRBJ2-7, with D perhaps matching TRBD1 (8 bases). The length of the CDR3 is 16 residues. CDR1 is SGHDT, CDR2 YYEEEE, per germline. Trimming cost V 3 bases and J 1 base, with 17 bases left between them.

V and J are TRBV5-5 and TRBJ2-3, with 9 bases matching TRBD2. CDR1 SGHKS and CDR2 YYEKEE come from the germline V gene (reference sequence). The CDR3 is 20 residues long. V was clipped by 4 bases and J by 0 bases; unmatched bases: 18. The CDR3 here is CASSPRSLAGLGWSTDTQYF. In DNA form, the CDR3 reads TGTGCCAGCAGCCCCCGGAGCCTAGCGGGGCTCGGTTGGAGCACAGATACGCAGTATTTT.

V usage is TRBV18 and J usage is TRBJ2-7; 12 bases line up with TRBD2. The CDR3 is 12 residues long. The V and J ends lost 4 bases and 9 bases, in that order; junction bases with no gene match: 1. The V gene's germline CDR1 is KGHSH and CDR2 LQKENI. The chain's CDR3 is CASSLLAGGQYF. The CDR3 nucleotides read TGTGCCAGCTCACTACTAGCGGGGGGGCAGTACTTC.

This clone was seen once. The chain is built from TRBV24-1 and TRBJ1-5; tentatively, D is TRBD1 (6 bases). The germline V and J ends were trimmed by 5 bases and 0 bases, with 13 bases remaining between them. Germline lookup yields CDR1 KGHDR and CDR2 SFDVKD. This CDR3 spans 16 amino acids. CDR3 amino acids: CATSGRTGTSNQPQHF. The CDR3 nucleotides read TGTGCCACCAGTGGGAGAACAGGGACTAGCAATCAGCCCCAGCATTTT.

The chain carries TRBV6-5 and TRBJ1-6; TRBD1 is a possible D gene (5 bases). The CDR3 is made up of 15 amino acids. The germline V and J ends were trimmed by 7 bases and 9 bases, with 19 bases remaining between them. Germline V lookup: CDR1 MNHEY, CDR2 SVGAGI. The CDR3 nucleotides read TGTGCCAGCAAGGTTGACGGGGGTTACAGTTCACCCCTCCACTTT. This translates into CASKVDGGYSSPLHF.

This chain joins TRBV6-5 and TRBJ1-2; D is unclear. Looked up from germline, CDR1 is MNHEY and CDR2 is SVGAGI. The CDR3 extends over 13 amino acids. Trimming left V 7 bases short and J 3 bases short, with 12 bases between. CDR3 sequence (DNA): TGTGCCAGCACCGTAGACTTTGACTATGGCTACACCTTC. It specifies CASTVDFDYGYTF.

V is TRBV28 and J is TRBJ1-2; 7 nucleotides align to TRBD1. V was pared by 3 bases and J by 7 bases, with 14 bases of the junction left unmatched. There are 16 residues in the CDR3. Germline CDR1 MDHEN, CDR2 SYDVKM. CDR3: CASSFVGTGTERGYTF. The CDR3, as DNA: TGTGCCAGCAGTTTTGTGGGAACCGGGACAGAGCGTGGCTACACCTTC.

The V and J genes are TRBV6-4 and TRBJ2-2; D is perhaps TRBD1 (7 bases). Germline loops: CDR1 MRHNA, CDR2 SNTAGT. The CDR3 covers 15 residues. V was clipped by 5 bases and J by 4 bases, with 14 bases between them. CDR3 DNA: TGTGCCAGCAGTACAGGGCAGGGGGGCACCGGGGAGCTGTTTTTT. Its translation: CASSTGQGGTGELFF.

The chain has TRBV24-1 and TRBJ2-7; tentatively, D is TRBD2 (5 bases). V was clipped by 2 bases and J by 7 bases, with 17 bases between them. Germline V lookup: CDR1 KGHDR, CDR2 SFDVKD. This CDR3 is built from 15 residues. The CDR3 DNA follows: TGTGCCACCAGTGATTCCCTGGGCCCCCGGGGAGAGCAGTACTTC. Translating gives CATSDSLGPRGEQYF.

The chain links TRBV9 to TRBJ1-2; no firm D call. The CDR3 consists of 14 residues. CDR1 SGDLS and CDR2 YYNGEE come from the germline V gene. Between the trimmed V and J ends, which lost 4 bases and 4 bases, there was a span of 14 bases. In DNA form, the CDR3 reads TGTGCCAGCAGCCCATCACAGACCCTCTATGGCTACACCTTC. Its protein is CASSPSQTLYGYTF.

The chain recombines TRBV7-9 with TRBJ2-7; a weak D match, TRBD1 (6 bases). With 1 base removed from V and 6 bases from J, the gap between germline ends came to 13 bases. Per the germline V gene, CDR1 is SEHNR and CDR2 is FQNEAQ (reference sequence). The CDR3 spans 14 residues. The CDR3 spells CASSLGLGTSEQYF. CDR3 coding DNA: TGTGCCAGCAGCTTAGGTTTGGGGACATCCGAGCAGTACTTC.

The rearrangement uses TRBV6-5 and TRBJ1-2; no reliable D call. CDR1 and CDR2 from the germline V gene are MNHEY and SVGAGI. CDR3 size: 12 residues. Trimming stripped 5 bases from V and 8 bases from J, with 12 bases between. The CDR3 DNA is TGTGCCAGCAGTCCCTCCCCGGGGGGCTACACCTTC. Its translation: CASSPSPGGYTF.

V is TRBV7-9 and J is TRBJ2-7, with 11 bases aligning to TRBD1. J lost 7 bases, V lost 3 bases, and 8 bases had no gene match. The germline CDR1 and CDR2 sequences are SEHNR and FQNEAQ (reference sequence). The CDR3 length is 15 residues. This chain's CDR3 is CASSFKDRGPWEQYF. The CDR3 nucleotides are TGTGCCAGCAGCTTTAAGGACAGGGGGCCTTGGGAGCAGTACTTC. Full variable domain (rest looked up from reference TRBV7-9 and TRBJ2-7): DTGVSQNPRHKITKRGQNVTFRCDPISEHNRLYWYRQTLGQGPEFLTYFQNEAQLEKSRLLSDRFSAERPKGSFSTLEIQRTEQGDSAMYLCASSFKDRGPWEQYFGPGTRLTVT.

The chain is built from TRBV15 and TRBJ2-4; a weak D match, TRBD2 (5 bases). Germline V CDR1 and CDR2: LNHNV, YYDKDF (reference sequence). The CDR3 extends over 13 amino acids. Between the trimmed V and J ends, which lost 4 bases and 8 bases, there was a span of 12 bases. CDR3 nucleotide sequence: TGTGCCACCAGCACCCGGACTTGGGACATTCAGTACTTC. Residues: CATSTRTWDIQYF.

The chain combines TRBV6-5 with TRBJ2-1; 13 bases fit TRBD2. CDR3 length equals 15 residues. Germline lookup yields CDR1 MNHEY and CDR2 SVGAGI. Losses at the gene ends were 4 bases for V and 8 bases for J; bases not matched to a gene: 5. The CDR3 sequence: CASSLLAGGPDEQFF. The CDR3 DNA reads TGTGCCAGCAGTTTACTAGCGGGGGGGCCAGATGAGCAGTTCTTC.

This clone is a singleton in its sample. This chain links TRBV29-1 with TRBJ1-5; D is uncertain. V lost 4 bases to trimming and J lost 4 bases, with 8 bases between them. Germline V gene sequence: CDR1 SQVTM, CDR2 ANQGSEA. The CDR3 length is 12 residues. This CDR3 is CSVGGENQPQHF. CDR3 nucleotide sequence: TGCAGCGTTGGCGGGGAAAATCAGCCCCAGCATTTT. The full variable domain, rest sourced from reference TRBV29-1 and TRBJ1-5, is SAVISQKPSRDICQRGTSLTIQCQVDSQVTMMFWYRQQPGQSLTLIATANQGSEATYESGFVIDKFPISRPNLTFSTLTVSNMSPEDSSIYLCSVGGENQPQHFGDGTRLSIL.

The chain is built from TRBV18 and TRBJ1-4; 7 positions agree with TRBD1. The V and J ends lost 5 bases and 7 bases, in that order; junction bases with no gene match: 4. The germline V gene has CDR1 KGHSH and CDR2 LQKENI. The CDR3 totals 13 residues. CDR3 in amino acids: CASSTNRGEKLFF. CDR3 coding DNA: TGTGCCAGCTCAACCAACAGGGGTGAAAAACTGTTTTTT. The whole variable domain, remainder taken from reference TRBV18 and TRBJ1-4, is NAGVMQNPRHLVRRRGQEARLRCSPMKGHSHVYWYRQLPEEGLKFMVYLQKENIIDESGMPKERFSAEFPKEGPSILRIQQVVRGDSAAYFCASSTNRGEKLFFGSGTQLSVL.

This chain uses TRBV9 with TRBJ2-5, with D perhaps matching TRBD2 (6 bases). Trimming left V 4 bases short and J 5 bases short, with 18 bases between. CDR3 length: 15 amino acids. Per the germline V gene, CDR1 is SGDLS and CDR2 is YYNGEE. The CDR3: CASSPSLGGAETQYF. The CDR3 nucleotides read TGTGCCAGCAGCCCAAGCCTGGGCGGGGCGGAGACCCAGTACTTC.

J is TRBJ2-3 and V is TRBV6-5; TRBD2 matches 8 bases. The CDR3 has 16 amino acids. CDR1 is MNHEY, CDR2 SVGAGI, per germline. V was clipped by 0 bases and J by 8 bases; unmatched bases: 10. The CDR3 nucleotides are TGTGCCAGCAGTTACTCGAAAGGCGGGGGGAGGACTACGCAGTATTTT. It codes for CASSYSKGGGRTTQYF.

The V call is TRBV19, the J call TRBJ2-1; the D gene is possibly TRBD2 (6 bases). Trimming pared 1 base from V and 5 bases from J, leaving 18 bases between. Germline V CDR1 and CDR2: LNHDA, SQIVND (reference sequence). The CDR3 length is 17 residues. The CDR3 DNA sequence: TGTGCCAGTAGTATAGCTGGCAGACAAGGACTAAACAATGAGCAGTTCTTC. It encodes CASSIAGRQGLNNEQFF.

The chain employs TRBV7-2 and TRBJ2-3, with D possibly being TRBD2 (5 bases). The CDR3 totals 14 residues. The V end lost 4 bases, the J end lost 1 base, and 9 bases lay between the germline ends. Germline CDR1 is SGHTA and CDR2 is FQGNSA. The CDR3, as DNA: TGTGCCAGCAGCTCCGGGGTGGGCACAGATACGCAGTATTTT. Residues: CASSSGVGTDTQYF.

This sequence joins TRBV2 and TRBJ1-1; TRBD1 agrees at 10 bases. The V gene's germline CDR1 is SNHLY and CDR2 FYNNEI. The V and J ends lost 6 bases and 5 bases, in that order; junction bases with no gene match: 9. The CDR3 loop spans 15 amino acids. In nucleotides, the CDR3 is TGTGCCAGCAGGGCACCCGGACAGGGGGGAACTGAAGCTTTCTTT. As protein: CASRAPGQGGTEAFF.